A single sample is the source of the 25 T cell receptor beta chains below, sequenced in a study of liver allograft versus peripheral blood T cells. Study information: Hepatic allograft T cell receptor repertoires were evaluated relative to those present in recipients' peripheral blood.

A single record per CDR3 protein comes from TCRdb applying MiXCR to the reads. The sample includes over 2,000 distinct CDR3 sequences, about 16% of them seen just once. The receptors were sampled from a human patient who had a liver transplant. Some of these T cells may belong to the graft donor.

This clonotype is classed as medium-sized. This chain links TRBV9 with TRBJ1-1; 8 bases agree with TRBD1. CDR3 length: 14 residues. Trimming at V came to 4 bases and at J to 1 base, leaving 3 bases not matched to a gene. Germline-derived CDR1 and CDR2 are SGDLS and YYNGEE. The CDR3 DNA follows: TGTGCCAGCAGCTCCACAGGGGGGAACACTGAAGCTTTCTTT. The encoded protein is CASSSTGGNTEAFF.

The gene calls are TRBV11-2 and TRBJ1-1, with D perhaps TRBD1 (5 bases). The CDR3 runs 12 residues. The germline V gene encodes CDR1 SGHAT and CDR2 FQNNGV. Trimming stripped 3 bases from V and 3 bases from J, with 5 bases between. CDR3 protein: CASSLGDTEAFF. The CDR3 coding sequence is TGTGCCAGCAGCTTGGGGGACACTGAAGCTTTCTTT.

This clonotype qualifies as medium-sized. The gene calls are TRBV12-3 or TRBV12-4 and TRBJ2-1, with a possible D match to TRBD1 (5 bases). CDR3 length: 14 amino acids. Trimming pared 8 bases from V and 3 bases from J, leaving 14 bases between. In DNA form, the CDR3 reads TGTGCCAGCTACACAGGCGACAACTACAATGAGCAGTTCTTC. Protein sequence: CASYTGDNYNEQFF.

This clonotype is judged medium-sized (0.01 to 0.1%). The chain recombines TRBV6-2 or TRBV6-3 with TRBJ2-7; a possible D gene is TRBD1 (5 bases). In germline, CDR1 is MNHEY, CDR2 SVGEGT. The V and J ends lost 4 bases and 1 base respectively, with 8 bases between them. CDR3 length: 13 residues. In DNA form, the CDR3 reads TGTGCCAGCAGTTGGGGCAGTTCCTACGAGCAGTACTTC. Its translation: CASSWGSSYEQYF.

In regard to this clonotype: A read error may explain this, as a much larger clone is one base away. The chain employs TRBV6-6 and TRBJ1-1; D unresolved. From germline, CDR1 is MNHNY and CDR2 SVGAGI (reference sequence). The CDR3 runs 13 residues. The V end was cut by 9 bases, the J end by 0 bases, with 11 bases between. In DNA, the CDR3 is TGTGCCAGAGTCGTCCCAGTGAACACTGAAGCTTTCTTT. Translation: CARVVPVNTEAFF.

This clonotype appeared a few times. The chain is built from TRBV9 and TRBJ1-1, with TRBD1 as a possible D gene (6 bases). V dropped 3 bases and J dropped 2 bases, with 8 bases sitting between them. This CDR3 spans 13 amino acids. Germline lookup yields CDR1 SGDLS and CDR2 YYNGEE. The CDR3 spells CASSGGLNTEAFF. The CDR3 nucleotides read TGTGCCAGCAGCGGGGGGCTAAACACTGAAGCTTTCTTT.

This clonotype ranks as large. The chain carries TRBV11-2 and TRBJ1-5, with D hard to call. CDR1 and CDR2 from the germline V gene are SGHAT and FQNNGV. V was cut by 3 bases and J by 1 base, with 4 bases left in between. This CDR3 has 13 amino acids. CDR3 sequence: CASSLGSNQPQHF. The CDR3 region has the DNA TGTGCCAGCAGCTTGGGGAGCAATCAGCCCCAGCATTTT.

J is TRBJ2-7 and V is TRBV7-9; D is perhaps TRBD1 (6 bases). Germline-derived CDR1 and CDR2 are SEHNR and FQNEAQ (reference sequence). The CDR3 sequence is 15 residues long. The V gene lost 3 bases and the J gene lost 4 bases, with 16 bases spanning the gap. CDR3 protein: CASSLGQGYEYEQYF. CDR3 in DNA: TGTGCCAGCAGCTTGGGCCAGGGGTATGAGTACGAGCAGTACTTC.

By sample fraction, this clonotype is large (0.1 to 1%). This chain joins TRBV13 and TRBJ2-2, with 10 bases fitting TRBD2. Trimming cost V 5 bases and J 4 bases; bases outside gene matches: 4. Germline values: CDR1 PRHDT, CDR2 FYEKMQ (reference sequence). The CDR3 loop spans 15 amino acids. In DNA form, the CDR3 reads TGTGCCAGCAGCACCCGGACTAGCGGCACCGGGGAGCTGTTTTTT. Translating gives CASSTRTSGTGELFF.

This clonotype is labeled as medium-sized (0.01 to 0.1%). The gene calls are TRBV18 and TRBJ2-7; perhaps D is TRBD1 or TRBD2 (6 bases each). With 6 bases removed from V and 0 bases from J, the gap between germline ends came to 15 bases. CDR3 size: 15 residues. Germline V CDR1 and CDR2: KGHSH, LQKENI. The CDR3 is CASSEGGFSSYEQYF. The CDR3 nucleotides are TGTGCCAGCTCCGAAGGGGGGTTCAGCTCCTACGAGCAGTACTTC.

This clonotype is judged medium-sized. The chain combines TRBV29-1 with TRBJ1-1; D unclear. This CDR3 comprises 14 residues. Trimming left V 1 base short and J 8 bases short, with 17 bases between. In germline, CDR1 is SQVTM, CDR2 ANQGSEA. The CDR3 coding sequence is TGCAGCGTTGAAGTCGCGAAGTGGGGAGGGGAAGCTTTCTTT. Amino acid sequence: CSVEVAKWGGEAFF.

This clonotype is medium-sized (0.01 to 0.1%) within its sample. The chain carries TRBV7-9 and TRBJ2-2; D might be TRBD1 (6 bases). CDR3 length: 18 residues. V dropped 5 bases and J dropped 3 bases, with 22 bases sitting between them. CDR1 and CDR2 (germline): SEHNR, FQNEAQ (reference sequence). The CDR3 spells CASSTPVFDRLYTGELFF. Written as DNA, the CDR3 is TGTGCCAGCAGCACCCCCGTCTTCGACAGGTTATACACCGGGGAGCTGTTTTTT.

This clonotype is categorized as medium-sized. The J gene is TRBJ2-7, the V gene TRBV6-5; a weak D match, TRBD2 (5 bases). CDR3 length: 15 amino acids. V lost 0 bases, J lost 2 bases, and 11 bases lay in between. Germline assignment: CDR1 MNHEY and CDR2 SVGAGI. Here the CDR3 reads CASSYSVGEAYEQYF. DNA of the CDR3: TGTGCCAGCAGTTACTCGGTCGGGGAAGCCTACGAGCAGTACTTC.

This chain uses TRBV6-6 with TRBJ2-3, with 9 bases lining up with TRBD1. Germline CDR1 and CDR2: MNHNY and SVGAGI (reference sequence). The trim removed 6 bases at V and 1 base at J, leaving 14 bases unmatched. The CDR3 sequence is 18 residues long. Here the CDR3 DNA reads TGTGCCAGCAGCACCCAACAGGGGGCCGGACTTGGCACAGATACGCAGTATTTT. Protein product: CASSTQQGAGLGTDTQYF.

The chain uses TRBV11-3 and TRBJ1-4, with 7 bases aligning to TRBD1. Trimming at V came to 2 bases and at J to 0 bases, leaving 6 bases not matched to a gene. CDR1 is SGHNT and CDR2 is YENEEA in the germline V gene. The CDR3 consists of 17 residues. This CDR3 is CASSLRTGGSTNEKLFF. CDR3 sequence (DNA): TGTGCCAGCAGCTTAAGGACAGGAGGTTCAACTAATGAAAAACTGTTTTTT.

The genes are TRBV11-2 and TRBJ2-2, with D possibly matching TRBD1 (5 bases). The CDR3 spans 14 residues. Germline V CDR1 and CDR2: SGHAT, FQNNGV. V was shortened by 1 base and J by 5 bases, with 8 bases between the two germline ends. CDR3: CASSLVAGTGELFF. The CDR3 nucleotides are TGTGCCAGCAGCTTAGTCGCAGGGACCGGGGAGCTGTTTTTT.

With regard to this clonotype: A clone one base away is much larger, so this may be a read error. The rearrangement joins TRBV11-2 to TRBJ1-4; maybe TRBD1 (5 bases). Trimming took 2 bases from V and 10 from J, leaving 14 bases between them. This CDR3 is built from 14 residues. Germline assignment: CDR1 SGHAT and CDR2 FQNNGV. CDR3 DNA: TGTGCCAGCAGCTTACGACAGAGGCATGTAAAACTGTTTTTT. Its protein product is CASSLRQRHVKLFF.

This clonotype has just a few counts. This chain links TRBV12-3 or TRBV12-4 with TRBJ1-1; 8 bases are shared with TRBD1. V lost 5 bases to trimming and J lost 4 bases; unmatched junction nucleotides: 0. The CDR3 consists of 12 residues. In DNA, the CDR3 is TGTGCCAGCAGTCAGGGGGCCACTGAAGCTTTCTTT. The encoded protein is CASSQGATEAFF.

This clonotype ranks as medium-sized. The rearrangement uses TRBV29-1 and TRBJ2-7, with D possibly being TRBD2 (6 bases). V was clipped by 4 bases and J by 0 bases, with 10 bases between them. CDR3 length: 13 residues. Germline CDR1 and CDR2: SQVTM and ANQGSEA. CDR3 sequence: CSVGGGPSYEQYF. The CDR3 DNA follows: TGCAGCGTTGGTGGAGGGCCCTCCTACGAGCAGTACTTC.

This clonotype has only a few counts. The chain is built from TRBV7-9 and TRBJ2-1; D is perhaps TRBD1 or TRBD2 (6 bases each). The CDR3 runs 15 residues. From germline, CDR1 is SEHNR and CDR2 FQNEAQ (reference sequence). The V end lost 5 bases, the J end lost 7 bases, and 18 bases lay between the germline ends. Here the CDR3 reads CASSPPGRGGNEQFF. CDR3 nucleotide sequence: TGTGCCAGCAGCCCCCCGGGCAGGGGAGGAAATGAGCAGTTCTTC.

V and J are TRBV2 and TRBJ1-1; D perhaps matches TRBD1 (6 bases). V lost 8 bases, J lost 6 bases, and 10 bases lay in between. The CDR3 runs 11 residues. Germline V gene sequence: CDR1 SNHLY, CDR2 FYNNEI. The CDR3 bases are TGTGCCAGCCGGACAGACCCTGAAGCTTTCTTT. Protein sequence: CASRTDPEAFF.

The chain uses TRBV2 and TRBJ1-5; D gene unclear. This CDR3 is 16 amino acids long. Germline CDR1 SNHLY, CDR2 FYNNEI. The ends were cut back, 0 bases at V and 0 bases at J, with 9 bases in the middle. The CDR3 loop is CASSEAPGSSNQPQHF. The CDR3 region has the DNA TGTGCCAGCAGTGAAGCTCCAGGAAGTAGCAATCAGCCCCAGCATTTT.

About this clonotype itself: A much larger clone lies one base from this, so it may be a read error. The J gene is TRBJ1-4, the V gene TRBV5-6, with D perhaps TRBD1 (6 bases). The CDR3 sequence is 14 residues long. Trimming left V 6 bases short and J 6 bases short, with 15 bases between. The V gene's germline CDR1 is SGHDT and CDR2 YYEEEE. CDR3 coding DNA: TGTGCCAGCATAAGGGGGGGGAGGGATGAAAAACTGTTTTTT. It encodes CASIRGGRDEKLFF. The full variable domain, in which reference TRBV5-6 and TRBJ1-4 provide the parts outside the CDR3, is DAGVTQSPTHLIKTRGQQVTLRCSPKSGHDTVSWYQQALGQGPQFIFQYYEEEERQRGNFPDRFSGHQFPNYSSELNVNALLLGDSALYLCASIRGGRDEKLFFGSGTQLSVL.

The rearrangement joins TRBV2 to TRBJ1-4, with TRBD1 as a possible D gene (5 bases). Germline V gene sequence: CDR1 SNHLY, CDR2 FYNNEI. V shed 2 bases and J shed 4 bases, with 11 bases lying between them. This CDR3 contains 15 residues. DNA for the CDR3: TGTGCCAGCAGTGAATTAGGGACCATTAATGAAAAACTGTTTTTT. This encodes CASSELGTINEKLFF.

Relative to its sample, this clonotype is medium-sized. The rearrangement uses TRBV6-5 and TRBJ1-1; TRBD1 might be the D (5 bases). CDR3 length equals 14 residues. V dropped 8 bases and J dropped 0 bases, with 13 bases sitting between them. Per germline, CDR1 MNHEY and CDR2 SVGAGI. The CDR3 bases are TGTGCCAGCCTGGGGGACGGCCTGAACACTGAAGCTTTCTTT. Its protein is CASLGDGLNTEAFF.